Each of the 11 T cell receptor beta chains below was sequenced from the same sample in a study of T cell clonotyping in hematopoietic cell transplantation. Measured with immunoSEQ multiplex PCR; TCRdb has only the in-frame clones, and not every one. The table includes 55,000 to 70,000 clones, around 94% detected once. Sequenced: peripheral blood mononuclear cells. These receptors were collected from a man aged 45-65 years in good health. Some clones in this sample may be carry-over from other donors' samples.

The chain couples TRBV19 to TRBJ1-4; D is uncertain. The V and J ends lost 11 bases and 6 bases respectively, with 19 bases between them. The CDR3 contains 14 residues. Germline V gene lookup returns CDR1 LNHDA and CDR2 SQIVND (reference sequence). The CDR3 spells CASKTPGTYEKLFF. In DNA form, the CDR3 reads TGTGCCTCAAAAACGCCGGGTACCTATGAAAAACTGTTTTTT.

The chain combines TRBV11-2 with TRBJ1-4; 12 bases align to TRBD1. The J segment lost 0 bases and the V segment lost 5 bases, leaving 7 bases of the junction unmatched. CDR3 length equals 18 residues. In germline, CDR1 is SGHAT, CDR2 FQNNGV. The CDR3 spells CASSPGQGAGSTNEKLFF. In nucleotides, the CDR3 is TGTGCCAGCAGCCCGGGACAGGGGGCTGGTTCAACTAATGAAAAACTGTTTTTT.

In DNA, the CDR3 is TGTGCCTGGAGTGATTTAACGTGGACAGGGTGGGGCTACACCTTC. Residues: CAWSDLTWTGWGYTF. V gene TRBV30 combines with J gene TRBJ1-2, with 8 positions matching TRBD1. The V and J ends lost 1 base and 8 bases, in that order; junction bases with no gene match: 12. CDR1 is GTSNPN, CDR2 SVGIG, per germline (reference sequence). CDR3 size: 15 residues.

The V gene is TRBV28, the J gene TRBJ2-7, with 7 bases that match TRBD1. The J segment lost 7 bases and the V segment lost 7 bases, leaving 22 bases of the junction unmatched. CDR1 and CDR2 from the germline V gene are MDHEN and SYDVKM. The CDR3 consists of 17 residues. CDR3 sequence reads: CASNSLLNPGTAKEQYF. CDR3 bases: TGTGCCAGCAATTCCCTTCTCAATCCCGGGACAGCCAAGGAGCAGTACTTC.

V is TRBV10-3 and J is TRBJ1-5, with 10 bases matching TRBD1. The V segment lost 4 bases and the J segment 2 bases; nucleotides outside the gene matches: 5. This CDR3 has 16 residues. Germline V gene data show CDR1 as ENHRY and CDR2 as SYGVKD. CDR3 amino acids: CAISAGGQGGNQPQHF. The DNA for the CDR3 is TGTGCCATCAGTGCGGGAGGACAGGGGGGCAATCAGCCCCAGCATTTT.

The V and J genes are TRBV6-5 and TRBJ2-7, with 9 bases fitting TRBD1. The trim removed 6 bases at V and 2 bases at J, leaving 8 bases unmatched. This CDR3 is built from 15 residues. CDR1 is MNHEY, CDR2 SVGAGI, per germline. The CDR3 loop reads CASSINGQGPYEQYF. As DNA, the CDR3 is TGTGCCAGCAGCATTAACGGACAGGGGCCCTACGAGCAGTACTTC.

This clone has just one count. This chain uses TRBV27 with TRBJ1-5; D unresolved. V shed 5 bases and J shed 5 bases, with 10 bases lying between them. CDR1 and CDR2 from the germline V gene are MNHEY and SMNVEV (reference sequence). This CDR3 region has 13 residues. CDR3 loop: CASSPPGHQPQHF. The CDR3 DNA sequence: TGTGCCAGCAGTCCTCCCGGGCATCAGCCCCAGCATTTT.

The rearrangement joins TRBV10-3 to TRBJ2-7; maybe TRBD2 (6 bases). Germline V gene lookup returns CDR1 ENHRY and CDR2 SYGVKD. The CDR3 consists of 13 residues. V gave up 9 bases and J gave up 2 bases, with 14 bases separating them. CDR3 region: CAIQRADTYEQYF. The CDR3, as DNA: TGTGCCATACAGCGGGCCGACACCTACGAGCAGTACTTC.

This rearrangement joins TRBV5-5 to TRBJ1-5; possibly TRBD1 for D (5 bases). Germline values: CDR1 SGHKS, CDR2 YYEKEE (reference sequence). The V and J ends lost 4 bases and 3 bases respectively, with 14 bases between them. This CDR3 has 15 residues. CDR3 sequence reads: CASSPVGDFNQPQHF. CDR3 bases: TGTGCCAGCAGCCCGGTGGGGGACTTCAATCAGCCCCAGCATTTT.

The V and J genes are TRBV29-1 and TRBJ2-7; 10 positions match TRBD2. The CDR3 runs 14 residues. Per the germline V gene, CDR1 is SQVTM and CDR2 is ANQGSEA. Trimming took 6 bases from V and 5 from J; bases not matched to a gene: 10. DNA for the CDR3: TGCAGCGTGAGCCTAAGCGGGGGGGGTAACGAGCAGTACTTC. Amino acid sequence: CSVSLSGGGNEQYF.

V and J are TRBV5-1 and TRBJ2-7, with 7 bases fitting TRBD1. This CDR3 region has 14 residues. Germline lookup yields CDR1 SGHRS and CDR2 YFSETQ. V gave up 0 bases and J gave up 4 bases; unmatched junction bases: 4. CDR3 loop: CASSLETGTYEQYF. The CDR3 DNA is TGCGCCAGCAGCTTGGAGACAGGGACATACGAGCAGTACTTC.